This is a list of T cell receptor beta chains from one sample in a study of cytomegalovirus exposure and HLA in healthy donors. Produced via immunoSEQ multiplex PCR; TCRdb's table is partial and in-frame only. The data show about 120,000 clones, roughly four fifths seen once. Sequenced input: PBMCs. These receptors were collected from a man between 40 and 49 years old in good health and CMV-seronegative. Both conserved end residues are part of each CDR3. A D gene is named only where the DNA matches it firmly. Size tells how often a clone was seen (once, few, many) or the class of an expanded clone, and some rows leave it out.

D gene	clone size	V gene	J gene	CDR3 DNA	CDR3 protein
.	.	TRBV19	TRBJ1-4	TGTGCCAGTATGCCGGGAGGGTCGGGTGAAAAACTGTTTTTT	CASMPGGSGEKLFF
TRBD1	.	TRBV2	TRBJ2-7	TGTGCCAGCAGTCCGACAGGGGTGAGCGAGCAGTACTTC	CASSPTGVSEQYF
.	.	TRBV12-5	TRBJ2-5	TGTGCTAGTGGTTCCGTCACAGCCCAAGAGACCCAGTACTTC	CASGSVTAQETQYF
TRBD1	.	TRBV29-1	TRBJ2-7	TGCAGCGTTGCTGAGACAGGGCGCAACGAGCAGTACTTC	CSVAETGRNEQYF
.	once	TRBV18	TRBJ1-1	TGTGCCAGCTCACCCCCCGGCGGAAGGGGGAACACTGAAGCTTTCTTT	CASSPPGGRGNTEAFF
.	.	TRBV5-1	TRBJ1-6	TGCGCCAGCAGCTTGGGCGGGAAAAATTCACCCCTCCACTTT	CASSLGGKNSPLHF
.	few	TRBV29-1	TRBJ2-7	TGCAGCGCCCTATACCCGCACCAGGGTTGGTCCGGGCAGTACTTC	CSALYPHQGWSGQYF
.	.	TRBV11-2	TRBJ2-4	TGTGCCAGCAGCTTGGGGCCCCAAGGGGCCAAAAACATTCAGTACTTC	CASSLGPQGAKNIQYF
.	few	TRBV19	TRBJ2-3	TGTGCCTCTAGAAACCGGGGAGCCACTAGCACAGATACGCAGTATTTT	CASRNRGATSTDTQYF
.	.	TRBV15	TRBJ1-1	TGTGCCACTGGCGGGGGGGGACTGGACACTGAAGCTTTCTTT	CATGGGGLDTEAFF
TRBD2	.	TRBV5-8	TRBJ2-1	TGTGCCAGCAGTTCGAGAGGGACTAGATGGCATGAGCAGTTCTTC	CASSSRGTRWHEQFF
TRBD1	.	TRBV30	TRBJ1-5	TGTGCCTGGAGCGGGGACAGTTTCGTCCAGCCCCAGCATTTT	CAWSGDSFVQPQHF
TRBD1	.	TRBV27	TRBJ1-1	TGTGCCAGCAGTATTACCGGGACAGGGGGAGCTTTCTTT	CASSITGTGGAFF
TRBD1	.	TRBV4-3	TRBJ2-3	TGCGCCAGCAGCCAAGAATTATCGGGACAGGGGTGGAACACAGATACGCAGTATTTT	CASSQELSGQGWNTDTQYF